This T cell receptor beta chain was profiled in a study of identical twins. General observations from the study: There was an excess of low generation probability in the out-of-frame alpha sequences that twins shared. In beta out-of-frame sequences, the excess sharing between twins was weaker.

This clonotype was counted many times. Its target is not known. Among all donors, each was a healthy Caucasian. The CDR3 loop spans 15 amino acids. The ends were cut back, 3 bases at V and 4 bases at J, with 15 bases in the middle. TCRdb re-derived calls from the 5' RACE reads in MiXCR, one entry per CDR3 protein. The repertoire has hundreds of thousands of distinct CDR3 sequences, 5.5% to 6.5% of them found once; the top ten carry around 1.9%. Sequenced material: naive T cells sorted from blood. This clonotype was obtained from a man aged 18 to 29 in good health. J is TRBJ1-2 and V is TRBV12-3 or TRBV12-4, with no clear D. The CDR3 DNA reads TGTGCCAGCAGTTTTTATACGTCAGCTTCCTATGGCTACACCTTC. Protein: CASSFYTSASYGYTF.